What follows are 3 T cell receptor beta chains derived from one specimen sequenced in a study of blood T cell repertoires in COVID-19. Using immunoSEQ multiplex PCR, the repertoire was profiled, and TCRdb retains in-frame clones only, with some absent. Of about 210,000 clones in the sample, 75% to 90% were seen once. The sequenced material came from peripheral blood. The receptors come from a man aged 40-55 years with acute or convalescent COVID-19.

The DNA of the CDR3 is TGTGCCAGCAGTCCCGGGTCCCACCGTGGCAATGAGCAGTTCTTC. This encodes CASSPGSHRGNEQFF. This rearrangement joins TRBV6-2 or TRBV6-3 to TRBJ2-1; D uncertain. The CDR3 runs to 15 residues. V gave up 5 bases and J gave up 6 bases, with 17 bases separating them. Germline CDR1 MNHEY, CDR2 SVGEGT.

The rearrangement joins TRBV15 to TRBJ2-2; D not resolved. The CDR3 sequence is 13 residues long. From germline, CDR1 is LNHNV and CDR2 YYDKDF (reference sequence). V was cut by 3 bases and J by 6 bases, with 8 bases left in between. The CDR3 bases are TGTGCCACCAGCAGCCCCCATTCCGGGGAGCTGTTTTTT. As protein: CATSSPHSGELFF.

The chain joins TRBV23-1 to TRBJ1-5; 10 bases fit TRBD1. TRBV23-1 is treated as an ORF (open reading frame) with a function not yet certain. The CDR3 spans 15 residues. V dropped 7 bases and J dropped 0; count of bases not matched to a gene: 3. CDR3 residues: CASTTGGYSNQPQHF. In nucleotides, the CDR3 is TGCGCCAGCACGACAGGGGGCTATAGCAATCAGCCCCAGCATTTT.